This T cell receptor (beta chain) appears in the sequencing data of a study of chemoradiotherapy in HPV16-positive cancers. Repeated repertoire sampling spanned the course of chemoradiotherapy. Notes on the study in general: HPV-specific T cells were functionally defined from only a couple of HPV16-positive patients. During treatment, candidate HPV-specific clones and E7-related motifs expanded in tumor. For HPV16-positive patients, expanding HPV-responsive T cells associated with longer recurrence-free survival.

Germline V gene sequence: CDR1 MRHNA, CDR2 SNTAGT. The CDR3 length is 14 residues. Trimming took 6 bases from V and 0 from J; bases not matched to a gene: 3. Sequencing used immunoSEQ multiplex PCR; TCRdb keeps in-frame clones, though not all of them. The sample yields around 10,000 clones, more than 65% seen once. On this clone itself: Antigen specificity is unknown.

The sequences come from blood, collected from a patient who underwent chemoradiotherapy. The TCR originated in a human donor with HPV-associated anogenital cancer. The chain has TRBV6-4 and TRBJ2-3; 7 bases line up with TRBD1. CDR3 sequence (DNA): TGTGCCAGCAGAGGACAGGAGAGCACAGATACGCAGTATTTT. Translating it yields CASRGQESTDTQYF.